The clone carrying this TCR beta chain was recorded only once. The antigen is not known. The data originate from a study of cytomegalovirus exposure and HLA in healthy donors. Study in general: Assignment to the Caucasian-associated ancestry cluster applied to 81% of the approximately 420 genotyped donors. Whole-study results and caveats: The study labeled approximately 150 TCR beta chains cytomegalovirus-associated. For most subjects, TCR beta sequences were reported to predict HLA-A and HLA-B alleles with accuracy.

Germline assignment: CDR1 SGHTA and CDR2 FQGNSA. V lost 5 bases to trimming and J lost 15 bases; unmatched junction nucleotides: 19. CDR3 length: 15 amino acids. 60 Vbeta and 13 Jbeta primers were used in PCR. Study processing details: In a later analysis, around 12 million of some 80 million unique beta chains occurred in at least two donors. Libraries were prepared by immunoSEQ multiplex PCR; TCRdb keeps only in-frame clonotypes and omits some of them. V and J calls and clone size come straight from that table; D and trimming were deduced from the DNA. The sample carries over 150,000 clones, less than 80% recorded once.

The receptor was isolated from a man in his forties or fifties in good health and CMV-seronegative. The sequenced material came from PBMCs. This rearrangement joins TRBV7-2 to TRBJ2-4, with 7 bases that match TRBD1. CDR3 amino acids: CASSAGQARTYMRYF. The CDR3 DNA sequence: TGTGCCAGCAGCGCAGGACAGGCCAGGACTTATATGAGGTACTTC. Supplemented by reference TRBV7-2 and TRBJ2-4, the full variable domain reads GAGVSQSPSNKVTEKGKDVELRCDPISGHTALYWYRQSLGQGLEFLIYFQGNSAPDKSGLPSDRFSAERTGGSVSTLTIQRTQQEDSAVYLCASSAGQARTYMRYFGAGTRLSVL.